This entry lists 15 T cell receptor beta chains sequenced from one sample in a study of T cell responses to AZD1222 COVID-19 vaccine. Generated by immunoSEQ multiplex PCR, the TCRdb table keeps only in-frame clones and is missing some. The sample gives some 69,000 clones, 80% of which show up once; over 12% is in the top ten. The sequenced sample was peripheral blood, obtained 28 days after the second AZD1222 dose. The receptors shown here come from an adult who received the AZD1222 COVID-19 vaccine.

This clone was picked up one time. The V and J genes are TRBV20-1 and TRBJ1-4; D unclear. The ends were cut back, 3 bases at V and 1 base at J, with 12 bases in the middle. Germline V gene lookup returns CDR1 DFQATT and CDR2 SNEGSKA (reference sequence). This CDR3 has 15 amino acids. CDR3 nucleotides: TGCAGTGCTAGTTCCCTACGGGGAACTAATGAAAAACTGTTTTTT. It encodes CSASSLRGTNEKLFF.

This clone is medium-sized. The CDR3 bases are TGTGCCAGCAGTCTCGAGCGGGGGTTCTCCTACGAGCAGTACTTC. This translates into CASSLERGFSYEQYF. J is TRBJ2-7 and V is TRBV27; the match to TRBD2 covers 8 bases. Trimming removed 5 bases from V and 0 bases from J; junction bases left unmatched: 6. Germline V gene data show CDR1 as MNHEY and CDR2 as SMNVEV (reference sequence). The CDR3 length is 15 residues.

The CDR3 region is CASSLTDNEKLFF. The DNA of the CDR3 is TGTGCCAGCAGTTTGACTGATAATGAAAAACTGTTTTTT. The chain employs TRBV12-3 or TRBV12-4 and TRBJ1-4; D not resolved. Trimming cost V 3 bases and J 4 bases, with 6 bases left between them. This CDR3 region has 13 residues.

The rearrangement links TRBV6-4 to TRBJ1-1; possible D gene TRBD1, 5 bases. Germline assignment: CDR1 MRHNA and CDR2 SNTAGT. This CDR3 is 13 amino acids long. The V end lost 2 bases, the J end lost 2 bases, and 6 bases lay between the germline ends. The CDR3 region has the DNA TGTGCCAGCAGTGACCGGGACAACACTGAAGCTTTCTTT. This gives the protein CASSDRDNTEAFF.

V is TRBV4-3 and J is TRBJ1-2, with D unresolved. The germline V gene has CDR1 LGHNA and CDR2 YSLEER. V lost 0 bases and J 8 bases, leaving 13 bases between the germline ends. The CDR3 is 14 amino acids. Written as DNA, the CDR3 is TGCGCCAGCAGCCAAGATAGCGGCGTAGGGGGCTACACCTTC. The encoded protein is CASSQDSGVGGYTF.

The V and J genes are TRBV5-1 and TRBJ2-1, with a possible D match to TRBD1 (6 bases). The CDR3 is 16 residues long. CDR1 and CDR2 (germline): SGHRS, YFSETQ. Trimming took off 0 bases at V and 4 bases at J, with 14 bases between the two ends. CDR3 amino acids: CASSLGTGLSYNEQFF. CDR3 DNA: TGCGCCAGCAGCTTGGGCACAGGGCTTTCATACAATGAGCAGTTCTTC.

V and J are TRBV10-2 and TRBJ2-1, with a tentative D call TRBD1 (7 bases). The germline V gene has CDR1 WSHSY and CDR2 SAAADI. The CDR3 runs to 16 residues. V was trimmed by 0 bases and J by 7 bases, leaving 16 bases between them. The CDR3 DNA follows: TGCGCCAGCAGTGAGTCGGAGGGGGCAATGGTGAATGAGCAGTTCTTC. It codes for CASSESEGAMVNEQFF.

The V and J genes are TRBV29-1 and TRBJ2-5; TRBD2 is a possible D gene (7 bases). V was clipped by 6 bases and J by 5 bases, with 19 bases between them. The CDR3 has 14 residues. The germline V gene encodes CDR1 SQVTM and CDR2 ANQGSEA. As DNA, the CDR3 is TGCAGCGTGGCGCCGGCGGGGGCTAGGGAGACCCAGTACTTC. Translating gives CSVAPAGARETQYF.

This chain connects TRBV6-5 to TRBJ2-7, with D perhaps TRBD2 (5 bases). Germline loops: CDR1 MNHEY, CDR2 SVGAGI. V was trimmed by 5 bases and J by 5 bases, leaving 13 bases between them. This CDR3 spans 13 amino acids. CDR3: CASSRGLGHEQYF. The CDR3 region has the DNA TGTGCCAGCAGTCGGGGTCTTGGCCACGAGCAGTACTTC.

This clone was found a few times. This rearrangement joins TRBV19 to TRBJ1-5; a weak D match, TRBD1 (5 bases). The ends were cut back, 6 bases at V and 5 bases at J, with 17 bases in the middle. The CDR3 totals 15 residues. CDR1 LNHDA and CDR2 SQIVND come from the germline V gene (reference sequence). DNA for the CDR3: TGTGCCAGTAGGGATCACTCAGGGTCGCATCAGCCCCAGCATTTT. Encoded protein: CASRDHSGSHQPQHF.

The rearrangement joins TRBV5-1 to TRBJ2-1, with 11 bases aligning to TRBD2. CDR1 is SGHRS, CDR2 YFSETQ, per germline. This CDR3 comprises 14 residues. V shed 4 bases and J 6 bases; nucleotides not matched to a gene: 3. As DNA, the CDR3 is TGCGCCAGCAGCCTAGCGGGGGGTCGCAATGAGCAGTTCTTC. This translates into CASSLAGGRNEQFF.

The CDR3 DNA reads TGTGCCAGCAGTGGACTAGCGGGAAACACAGATACGCAGTATTTT. Translated, it gives CASSGLAGNTDTQYF. The chain couples TRBV2 to TRBJ2-3; 11 bases are shared with TRBD2. This CDR3 comprises 15 residues. CDR1 and CDR2 (germline): SNHLY, FYNNEI. The V gene end was trimmed by 4 bases and the J gene end by 2 bases; junction bases not matched to a gene: 2.

This chain connects TRBV11-2 to TRBJ2-7; TRBD1 aligns across 10 bases. The CDR3 runs 18 residues. Germline V gene data show CDR1 as SGHAT and CDR2 as FQNNGV. V was pared by 5 bases and J by 1 base, with 14 bases of the junction left unmatched. CDR3 loop: CASSHLGRGTGASYEQYF. CDR3 DNA sequence: TGTGCCAGCAGCCACCTAGGCCGGGGGACAGGGGCGTCCTACGAGCAGTACTTC. Full variable domain (missing parts from reference TRBV11-2 and TRBJ2-7): EAGVAQSPRYKIIEKRQSVAFWCNPISGHATLYWYQQILGQGPKLLIQFQNNGVVDDSQLPKDRFSAERLKGVDSTLKIQPAKLEDSAVYLCASSHLGRGTGASYEQYFGPGTRLTVT.

The chain employs TRBV2 and TRBJ2-3; D possibly matches TRBD1 or TRBD2 (5 bases each). The ends were cut back, 3 bases at V and 6 bases at J, with 13 bases in the middle. Germline CDR1 is SNHLY and CDR2 is FYNNEI. The CDR3 is 14 amino acids. The CDR3 is CASSDLGRGDTQYF. CDR3 coding DNA: TGTGCCAGCAGTGATTTGGGGCGCGGGGATACGCAGTATTTT.

In the case of this clone: One junction end disagrees with the germline gene, perhaps due to a read error. V is TRBV30 and J is TRBJ2-7; D tentatively fits TRBD1 or TRBD2 (7 bases each). CDR1 is GTSNPN and CDR2 is SVGIG in the germline V gene (reference sequence). The CDR3 has 13 amino acids. CDR3 sequence reads: CAWSPSLAGGGRF. CDR3 in DNA: TGTGCCTGGAGTCCCTCTTTAGCAGGGGGGGGTCGGTTC.